These 12 T cell receptor beta chains were sequenced from one sample in a study of blood T cell repertoires in COVID-19. The protocol was immunoSEQ multiplex PCR, while the TCRdb copy is restricted to in-frame clones and leaves out a portion. The data contain 250,000 to 300,000 clones, under 90% of them singletons. The sample taken for sequencing was peripheral blood. These receptors originate from a man between 50 and 59 years old with acute or convalescent COVID-19.

This clone was detected a few times. The chain has TRBV10-3 and TRBJ1-1; 10 bases agree with TRBD1. The CDR3 spans 14 residues. V shed 10 bases and J 0 bases; nucleotides not matched to a gene: 5. CDR1 and CDR2 from the germline V gene are ENHRY and SYGVKD. The CDR3 sequence is CATYGQGVNTEAFF. The CDR3 nucleotides read TGTGCCACCTACGGACAGGGGGTGAACACTGAAGCTTTCTTT.

The gene calls are TRBV7-9 and TRBJ1-4; D unresolved. Per germline, CDR1 SEHNR and CDR2 FQNEAQ (reference sequence). V lost 4 bases, J lost 4 bases, and 13 bases lay in between. CDR3 length: 15 residues. CDR3 sequence: CASSWAREGNEKLFF. CDR3 nucleotides: TGTGCCAGCAGCTGGGCCCGGGAGGGTAATGAAAAACTGTTTTTT.

This clone was counted once. The V call is TRBV18, the J call TRBJ2-1; 8 bases line up with TRBD1. Germline CDR1 KGHSH, CDR2 LQKENI. This CDR3 is 16 amino acids long. The junction had 6 bases not matched to a gene; V was cut back by 5 bases and J by 0 bases. In DNA, the CDR3 is TGTGCCAGCTCAATTACAGGGGGGAGCTCCTACAATGAGCAGTTCTTC. Translated: CASSITGGSSYNEQFF.

The chain carries TRBV9 and TRBJ1-2; tentatively, D is TRBD1 (6 bases). CDR1 and CDR2 from the germline V gene are SGDLS and YYNGEE. Trimming took 3 bases from V and 2 from J, leaving 11 bases between them. This CDR3 contains 14 residues. The CDR3 DNA follows: TGTGCCAGCAGCGCCACAGGGTACAACTATGGCTACACCTTC. It encodes CASSATGYNYGYTF.

Regarding this clone: One end of the junction does not line up with germline, which may come from a read error. This chain links TRBV2 with TRBJ2-7; no clear D. Germline V gives CDR1 SNHLY, CDR2 FYNNEI. This CDR3 contains 13 residues. For the CDR3, the DNA is TGTGCCAGCAGTGAAGTTCTGGGCAGGTTCATACACTTC. Amino acids: CASSEVLGRFIHF.

The V and J genes are TRBV6-5 and TRBJ1-2; the match to TRBD1 covers 7 bases. V shed 6 bases and J 2 bases; nucleotides not matched to a gene: 3. Germline values: CDR1 MNHEY, CDR2 SVGAGI. This CDR3 is 13 amino acids long. DNA for the CDR3: TGTGCCAGCAGCTTGACAGGGAACTATGGCTACACCTTC. Translating it yields CASSLTGNYGYTF.

The chain recombines TRBV30 with TRBJ2-1; 11 bases fit TRBD2. V dropped 2 bases and J dropped 1; count of bases not matched to a gene: 7. The CDR3 runs to 17 residues. The germline gives CDR1 GTSNPN, CDR2 SVGIG (reference sequence). The CDR3 loop reads CAWSNPSGGHSYNEQFF. CDR3 coding DNA: TGTGCCTGGAGTAACCCTAGCGGGGGGCATTCCTACAATGAGCAGTTCTTC.

The J gene is TRBJ1-4, the V gene TRBV29-1; no reliable D call. CDR1 and CDR2 (germline): SQVTM, ANQGSEA. The CDR3 runs 14 residues. V lost 4 bases and J lost 0, with 9 bases in between. CDR3 sequence: CSVGAAATNEKLFF. CDR3 DNA: TGCAGCGTTGGGGCCGCCGCAACTAATGAAAAACTGTTTTTT.

The gene calls are TRBV5-4 and TRBJ2-5; 7 positions agree with TRBD2. Germline CDR1 SGHNT, CDR2 YYREEE (reference sequence). The CDR3 runs to 15 residues. V trimming: 4 bases; J trimming: 5 bases; junction bases outside the gene matches: 11. The CDR3 sequence: CASSQPERGSETQYF. CDR3 bases: TGTGCCAGCAGCCAGCCGGAGCGGGGCTCTGAGACCCAGTACTTC.

The sample holds one count of this clone. J is TRBJ1-2 and V is TRBV4-1; tentatively, D is TRBD1 (6 bases). Germline V gene sequence: CDR1 MGHRA, CDR2 YSYEKL. The CDR3 has 14 amino acids. The V and J ends lost 0 bases and 4 bases respectively, with 9 bases between them. The CDR3, as DNA: TGCGCCAGCAGCCAAGAAGGGGGGGCCTATGGCTACACCTTC. It encodes CASSQEGGAYGYTF.

The chain is built from TRBV12-3 or TRBV12-4 and TRBJ1-2; tentative D call: TRBD1 (6 bases). The V end was cut by 0 bases, the J end by 5 bases, with 7 bases between. The CDR3 is 13 amino acids. For the CDR3, the DNA is TGTGCCAGCAGTTTAGCAGGGGGATATGGCTACACCTTC. This encodes CASSLAGGYGYTF.

With regard to this clone: Germline and junction disagree at one end, which may indicate a read error. The rearrangement links TRBV2 to TRBJ1-1, with 7 bases that match TRBD1. This CDR3 has 13 amino acids. Germline CDR1 reads SNHLY; CDR2 reads FYNNEI. The CDR3 is CASREGGPTEAFF. As DNA, the CDR3 is TGTGCCAGCAGAGAAGGGGGCCCCACTGAAGCTTTCTTT.